This TCR beta chain appears in the sequencing data of a study of blood T cell repertoires in COVID-19. V lost 0 bases to trimming and J lost 0 bases, with 5 bases between them. Germline V gives CDR1 SGHVS, CDR2 FQNEAQ. CDR3 length: 14 residues. Produced via immunoSEQ multiplex PCR; TCRdb's table is partial and in-frame only. The sample has around 120,000 clones, approximately 84% seen once. Sequenced sample: peripheral blood. The V gene is TRBV7-8, the J gene TRBJ1-1; D is unresolved. This sequence originates from a man in his 70s with acute or convalescent COVID-19. The CDR3 DNA reads TGTGCCAGCAGCTTAGCCGACTTGAACACTGAAGCTTTCTTT. It is translated as CASSLADLNTEAFF.